This is a list of T cell receptor beta chains from one sample in a study of OX40 agonist ivuxolimab in advanced cancers. The table came from immunoSEQ multiplex PCR; TCRdb's copy has only in-frame clones and leaves some out. Of some 58,000 clones listed, about 89% are singletons. The sequencing used CD4+ or CD8+ T cells sorted from blood, collected in a trial of the OX40 agonist ivuxolimab. These receptors all stem from an adult with an advanced solid tumor such as melanoma, head and neck, liver or kidney cancer. CDR3s leave out the opening cysteine and the closing phenylalanine or tryptophan.

V gene	J gene	CDR3 protein
TRBV5-1	TRBJ2-3	ASSLGLADDTDTQY
TRBV7-9	TRBJ1-2	ASSLTWDSGYT
TRBV29-1	TRBJ2-6	SASISGANVLT
TRBV19	TRBJ2-6	ASSIRPLGDYSGANVLT
TRBV6-5	TRBJ2-7	ASSTATRAYEQY
TRBV27	TRBJ1-1	ASSYPGGGEAF
TRBV6-5	TRBJ2-7	ASSYATPGQGYEQY
TRBV11-2	NA	ASEKRKNEQY
TRBV7-6	TRBJ2-3	ASSLGTAGGGFVDTQY
TRBV7-6	TRBJ2-1	ASSSYGGGNEQF
TRBV18	TRBJ2-2	ASSPVEAPASTGELF
TRBV19	TRBJ2-5	ASSIRTEAGTQY
TRBV7-3	TRBJ2-2	ASSLLRLAGAGELF
TRBV30	TRBJ2-5	AWTLTRETQY
TRBV19	TRBJ1-5	ATGGTGSNQPQH
TRBV7-9	TRBJ2-6	ASSPGLGGDSGANVLT